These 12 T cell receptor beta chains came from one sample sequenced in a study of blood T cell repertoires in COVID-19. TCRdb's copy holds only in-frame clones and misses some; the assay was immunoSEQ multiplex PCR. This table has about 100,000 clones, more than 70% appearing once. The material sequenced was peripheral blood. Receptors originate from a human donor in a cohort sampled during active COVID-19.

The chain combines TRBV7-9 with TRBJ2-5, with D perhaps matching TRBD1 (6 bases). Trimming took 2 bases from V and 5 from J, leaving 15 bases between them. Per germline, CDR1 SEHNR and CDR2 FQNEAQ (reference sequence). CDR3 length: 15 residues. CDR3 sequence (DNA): TGTGCCAGCAGCTTACGAAACAGGGATGGGGAGACCCAGTACTTC. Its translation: CASSLRNRDGETQYF.

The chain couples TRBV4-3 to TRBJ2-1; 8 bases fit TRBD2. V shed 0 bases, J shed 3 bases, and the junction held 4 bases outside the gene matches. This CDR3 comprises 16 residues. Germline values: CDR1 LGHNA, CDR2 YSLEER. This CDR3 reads CASSQDTGGLYNEQFF. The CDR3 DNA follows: TGCGCCAGCAGCCAAGATACGGGGGGGCTCTACAATGAGCAGTTCTTC.

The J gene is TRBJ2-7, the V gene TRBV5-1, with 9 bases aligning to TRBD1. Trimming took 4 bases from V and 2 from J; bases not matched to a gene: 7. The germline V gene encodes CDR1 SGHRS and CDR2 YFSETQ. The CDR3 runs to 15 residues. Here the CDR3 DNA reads TGCGCCAGCAGCCTCGGACAGGGGAAGGCCTACGAGCAGTACTTC. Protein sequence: CASSLGQGKAYEQYF.

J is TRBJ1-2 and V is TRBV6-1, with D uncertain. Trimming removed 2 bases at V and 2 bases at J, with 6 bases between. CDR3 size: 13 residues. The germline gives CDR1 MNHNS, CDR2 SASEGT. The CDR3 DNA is TGTGCCAGCAGTGAAATGAGGAACTATGGCTACACCTTC. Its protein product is CASSEMRNYGYTF.

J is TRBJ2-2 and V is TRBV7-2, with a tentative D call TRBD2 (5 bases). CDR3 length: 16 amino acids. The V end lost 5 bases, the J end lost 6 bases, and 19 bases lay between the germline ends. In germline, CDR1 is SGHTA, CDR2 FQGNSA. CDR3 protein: CASSPRGPLAAGELFF. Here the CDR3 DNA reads TGTGCCAGCAGCCCGCGCGGGCCGCTGGCCGCCGGGGAGCTGTTTTTT.

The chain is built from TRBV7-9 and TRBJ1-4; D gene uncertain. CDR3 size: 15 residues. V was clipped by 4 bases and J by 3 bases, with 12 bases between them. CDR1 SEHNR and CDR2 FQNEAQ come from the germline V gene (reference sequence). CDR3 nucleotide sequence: TGTGCCAGCAGCTCAGTCCCGGAGGCTAATGAAAAACTGTTTTTT. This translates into CASSSVPEANEKLFF.

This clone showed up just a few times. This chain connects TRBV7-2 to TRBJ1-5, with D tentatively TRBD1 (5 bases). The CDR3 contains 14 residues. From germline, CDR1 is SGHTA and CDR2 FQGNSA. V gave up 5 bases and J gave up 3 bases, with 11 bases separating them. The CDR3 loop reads CASSPGNDNQPQHF. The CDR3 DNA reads TGTGCCAGCAGCCCAGGGAACGACAATCAGCCCCAGCATTTT.

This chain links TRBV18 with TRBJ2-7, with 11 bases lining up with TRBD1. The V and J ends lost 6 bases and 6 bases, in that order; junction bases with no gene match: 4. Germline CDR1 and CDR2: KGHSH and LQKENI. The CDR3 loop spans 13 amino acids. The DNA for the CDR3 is TGTGCCAGCTCCGGACAGGGGGCGACCGAGCAGTACTTC. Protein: CASSGQGATEQYF.

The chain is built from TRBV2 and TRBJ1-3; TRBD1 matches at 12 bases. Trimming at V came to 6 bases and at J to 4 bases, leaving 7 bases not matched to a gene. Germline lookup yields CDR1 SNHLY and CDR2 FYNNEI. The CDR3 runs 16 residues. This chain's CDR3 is CASSPGTGGAGNTIYF. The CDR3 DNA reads TGTGCCAGCAGCCCCGGGACAGGGGGCGCCGGAAACACCATATATTTT.

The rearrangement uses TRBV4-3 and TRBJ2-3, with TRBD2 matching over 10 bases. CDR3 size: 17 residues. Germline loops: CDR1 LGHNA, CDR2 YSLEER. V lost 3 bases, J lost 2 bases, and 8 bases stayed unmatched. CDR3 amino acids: CASSQGFTSGNTDTQYF. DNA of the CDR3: TGCGCCAGCAGCCAGGGATTCACTAGCGGGAACACAGATACGCAGTATTTT.

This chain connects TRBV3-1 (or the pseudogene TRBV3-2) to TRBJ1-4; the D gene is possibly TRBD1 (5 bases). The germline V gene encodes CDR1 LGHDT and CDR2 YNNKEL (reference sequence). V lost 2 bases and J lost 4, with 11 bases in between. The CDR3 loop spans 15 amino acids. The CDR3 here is CASSQTRTINEKLFF. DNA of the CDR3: TGTGCCAGCAGCCAAACGAGGACAATTAATGAAAAACTGTTTTTT.

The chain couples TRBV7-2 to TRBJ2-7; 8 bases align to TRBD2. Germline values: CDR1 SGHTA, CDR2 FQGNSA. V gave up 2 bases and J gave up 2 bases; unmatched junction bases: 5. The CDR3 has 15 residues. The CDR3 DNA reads TGTGCCAGCAGCTTATTTACTAGCGGAACCTACGAGCAGTACTTC. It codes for CASSLFTSGTYEQYF.